These 28 T cell receptor beta chains share one sample of origin, sequenced in a study of PD-L1 blockade in urothelial cancer. Sequenced by immunoSEQ multiplex PCR; TCRdb stores in-frame clones only, minus some. This sample yields roughly 39,000 clones, of which roughly 90% are seen a single time; about 1.9% belongs to the top ten. The sample in question was PBMCs, obtained around atezolizumab (anti-PD-L1) treatment. These TCRs come from a man aged 60 to 69 with urothelial cancer.

J is TRBJ2-2 and V is TRBV7-6, with a possible D match to TRBD2 (6 bases). The length of the CDR3 is 15 residues. With 6 bases removed from V and 1 base from J, the gap between germline ends came to 12 bases. Germline values: CDR1 SGHVS, CDR2 FNYEAQ. The CDR3 DNA reads as TGTGCCAGCAGACCCGGGGACTTGAACACCGGGGAGCTGTTTTTT. As protein: CASRPGDLNTGELFF. The variable domain in full, completed from reference TRBV7-6 and TRBJ2-2, reads GAGVSQSPRYKVTKRGQDVALRCDPISGHVSLYWYRQALGQGPEFLTYFNYEAQQDKSGLPNDRFSAERPEGSISTLTIQRTEQRDSAMYRCASRPGDLNTGELFFGEGSRLTVL.

The rearrangement uses TRBV19 and TRBJ2-5; D may be TRBD2 (6 bases). The CDR3 totals 17 residues. From germline, CDR1 is LNHDA and CDR2 SQIVND (reference sequence). V was pared by 5 bases and J by 2 bases, with 21 bases between. DNA of the CDR3: TGTGCCAGTAGTGGTCGCGGGACTTCAAACGTGCAAGAGACCCAGTACTTC. The encoded protein is CASSGRGTSNVQETQYF.

This rearrangement joins TRBV5-1 to TRBJ1-3, with D possibly TRBD1 on 5 matching bases. Germline V lookup: CDR1 SGHRS, CDR2 YFSETQ. The CDR3 runs to 15 residues. V was pared by 2 bases and J by 0 bases, with 9 bases between. This CDR3 reads CASSFQGLSGNTIYF. In DNA form, the CDR3 reads TGCGCCAGCAGCTTTCAGGGCCTCTCTGGAAACACCATATATTTT.

The chain couples TRBV10-2 to TRBJ2-3; D not resolved. V lost 6 bases, J lost 0 bases, and 19 bases lay in between. The CDR3 contains 17 residues. Germline assignment: CDR1 WSHSY and CDR2 SAAADI. The CDR3 is CASSPTRWSSSTDTQYF. The CDR3 coding sequence is TGCGCCAGCAGCCCTACCCGGTGGAGTTCTAGCACAGATACGCAGTATTTT.

The rearrangement joins TRBV25-1 to TRBJ2-1; TRBD2 aligns across 7 bases. V gave up 6 bases and J gave up 3 bases; unmatched junction bases: 8. Per germline, CDR1 MGHDK and CDR2 SYGVNS. The CDR3 is made up of 15 amino acids. CDR3 residues: CASSNEKRGYNEQFF. The CDR3, as DNA: TGTGCCAGCAGCAACGAGAAGCGGGGCTACAATGAGCAGTTCTTC.

The CDR3 DNA reads TGTGCCAGCAGCGGGGACAGCAGCACAGATACGCAGTATTTT. Amino acid sequence: CASSGDSSTDTQYF. The chain is built from TRBV5-4 and TRBJ2-3; the match to TRBD1 covers 7 bases. J gave up 0 bases and V 4 bases, and 2 bases lay outside the gene matches. Germline CDR1 reads SGHNT; CDR2 reads YYREEE (reference sequence). The CDR3 extends over 14 amino acids.

The J gene is TRBJ2-5, the V gene TRBV5-1, with D maybe TRBD1 (8 bases). V was cut by 4 bases and J by 5 bases, with 18 bases left in between. This CDR3 has 15 amino acids. CDR1 is SGHRS, CDR2 YFSETQ, per germline. CDR3 loop: CASSGIDRGGETQYF. The CDR3 DNA is TGCGCCAGCAGCGGAATCGACAGGGGAGGGGAGACCCAGTACTTC.

The chain employs TRBV29-1 and TRBJ1-1, with D uncertain. Germline V CDR1 and CDR2: SQVTM, ANQGSEA. Trimming left V 0 bases short and J 4 bases short, with 9 bases between. CDR3 length: 13 amino acids. The chain's CDR3 is CSVEDLSLTEAFF. CDR3 DNA sequence: TGCAGCGTTGAAGATTTAAGCCTCACTGAAGCTTTCTTT. Complete variable domain (other parts from reference TRBV29-1 and TRBJ1-1): SAVISQKPSRDICQRGTSLTIQCQVDSQVTMMFWYRQQPGQSLTLIATANQGSEATYESGFVIDKFPISRPNLTFSTLTVSNMSPEDSSIYLCSVEDLSLTEAFFGQGTRLTVV.

This clone was seen a single time. V is TRBV6-5 and J is TRBJ1-5, with D perhaps TRBD1 (6 bases). The V gene lost 5 bases and the J gene lost 6 bases, with 14 bases spanning the gap. The CDR3 runs to 14 residues. Germline loops: CDR1 MNHEY, CDR2 SVGAGI. Here the CDR3 reads CASSPGVSAQPQHF. The CDR3 DNA follows: TGTGCCAGCAGTCCAGGGGTTTCGGCTCAGCCCCAGCATTTT.

V gene TRBV6-5 combines with J gene TRBJ2-1; D gene unclear. CDR1 and CDR2 (germline): MNHEY, SVGAGI. This CDR3 has 14 residues. The ends were cut back, 6 bases at V and 6 bases at J, with 15 bases in the middle. CDR3 sequence: CASSPSRYPNEQFF. Written as DNA, the CDR3 is TGTGCCAGCAGCCCGAGTCGCTACCCCAATGAGCAGTTCTTC.

The chain uses TRBV4-2 and TRBJ2-7; 15 bases fit TRBD2. Trimming took 4 bases from V and 1 from J; bases not matched to a gene: 14. CDR1 and CDR2 from the germline V gene are LGHNA and YNFKEQ. This CDR3 has 20 amino acids. The CDR3 is CASSPARTSGGAGGSYEQYF. CDR3 in DNA: TGTGCCAGCAGCCCTGCCAGGACTAGCGGGGGGGCGGGTGGATCCTACGAGCAGTACTTC.

The J gene is TRBJ2-2, the V gene TRBV5-1, with D perhaps TRBD1 (5 bases). The V gene's germline CDR1 is SGHRS and CDR2 YFSETQ. This CDR3 has 14 amino acids. Between the trimmed V and J ends, which lost 5 bases and 1 base, there was a span of 9 bases. The CDR3 sequence: CASRDNGNTGELFF. The CDR3 DNA is TGCGCCAGCAGGGACAATGGGAACACCGGGGAGCTGTTTTTT.

V is TRBV19 and J is TRBJ2-1, with 11 positions matching TRBD2. J lost 5 bases, V lost 7 bases, and 7 bases had no gene match. Germline loops: CDR1 LNHDA, CDR2 SQIVND (reference sequence). The CDR3 has 15 residues. The CDR3 sequence: CASKPSGGNHNEQFF. For the CDR3, the DNA is TGTGCCAGTAAACCTAGCGGGGGGAATCACAATGAGCAGTTCTTC. Drawing the rest from reference TRBV19 and TRBJ2-1, the complete variable domain is DGGITQSPKYLFRKEGQNVTLSCEQNLNHDAMYWYRQDPGQGLRLIYYSQIVNDFQKGDIAEGYSVSREKKESFPLTVTSAQKNPTAFYLCASKPSGGNHNEQFFGPGTRLTVL.

The chain joins TRBV18 to TRBJ2-1; 7 bases map to TRBD2. V lost 5 bases and J lost 1; bases outside the gene matches: 17. Germline V gene lookup returns CDR1 KGHSH and CDR2 LQKENI. This CDR3 has 19 amino acids. The CDR3 spells CASSTRGNRGELSYNEQFF. The CDR3 DNA reads TGTGCCAGCTCAACGAGGGGTAATCGGGGGGAGCTTTCCTACAATGAGCAGTTCTTC.

The rearrangement links TRBV7-2 to TRBJ1-1, with D maybe TRBD1 (5 bases). The CDR3 length is 16 residues. Germline loops: CDR1 SGHTA, CDR2 FQGNSA. Trimming removed 1 base from V and 4 bases from J, with 16 bases in between. CDR3: CASSLERAGLGTEAFF. Written as DNA, the CDR3 is TGTGCCAGCAGCTTAGAAAGGGCAGGGCTGGGCACTGAAGCTTTCTTT.

This sequence joins TRBV7-8 and TRBJ2-3, with unresolved D. The V end lost 6 bases, the J end lost 6 bases, and 10 bases lay between the germline ends. CDR1 and CDR2 (germline): SGHVS, FQNEAQ. This CDR3 comprises 12 residues. CDR3 nucleotides: TGTGCCAGCAGTCCCGGTATGGATACGCAGTATTTT. It yields the protein CASSPGMDTQYF.

A remark on this clone: In the same sample, other DNA sequences code for this CDR3. The chain recombines TRBV4-2 with TRBJ2-7; 11 bases are a match to TRBD1. The CDR3 is 14 amino acids. Germline values: CDR1 LGHNA, CDR2 YNFKEQ. V gave up 6 bases and J gave up 4 bases; unmatched junction bases: 5. This CDR3 reads CASSSGTGGYEQYF. CDR3 in DNA: TGTGCCAGCAGTTCCGGGACAGGGGGTTACGAGCAGTACTTC.

This clone was observed a single time. The V and J genes are TRBV28 and TRBJ2-5, with D perhaps TRBD1 (6 bases). The CDR3 covers 14 residues. V lost 3 bases and J lost 4, with 12 bases in between. CDR1 is MDHEN, CDR2 SYDVKM, per germline. In DNA, the CDR3 is TGTGCCAGCAGTTTCCCAGGGGTCGGAGAGACCCAGTACTTC. This sequence encodes CASSFPGVGETQYF.

This sequence joins TRBV29-1 and TRBJ1-2, with D possibly TRBD1 on 5 matching bases. Per germline, CDR1 SQVTM and CDR2 ANQGSEA. The CDR3 consists of 16 residues. V gave up 5 bases and J gave up 4 bases, with 23 bases separating them. For the CDR3, the DNA is TGCAGCGTTAAGGATGGATCTGGGGGAGGGAGCTATGGCTACACCTTC. This codes for CSVKDGSGGGSYGYTF.

This chain joins TRBV6-5 and TRBJ2-3, with TRBD1 as a possible D gene (5 bases). CDR3 length: 13 amino acids. Germline V gives CDR1 MNHEY, CDR2 SVGAGI. The germline V and J ends were trimmed by 10 bases and 4 bases, with 15 bases remaining between them. CDR3 region: CAITPRGSDTQYF. The DNA for the CDR3 is TGTGCCATCACACCAAGGGGTTCAGATACGCAGTATTTT.

The gene calls are TRBV9 and TRBJ2-3, with 9 bases matching TRBD1. J was trimmed by 3 bases and V by 5 bases; bases with no gene match: 7. The CDR3 loop spans 15 amino acids. Germline assignment: CDR1 SGDLS and CDR2 YYNGEE. The CDR3 is CASSNNRGRTDTQYF. The CDR3 DNA is TGTGCCAGCAGTAATAACAGGGGGCGGACAGATACGCAGTATTTT.

V and J are TRBV12-5 and TRBJ1-2, with D hard to call. The CDR3 contains 13 residues. V gave up 2 bases and J gave up 2 bases, with 6 bases separating them. The germline gives CDR1 LGHNT, CDR2 FRNRAP. In nucleotides, the CDR3 is TGTGCTAGTGGTTTGTCCGCGAACTATGGCTACACCTTC. This sequence encodes CASGLSANYGYTF.

This clone was seen more than once but under ten times. The CDR3 DNA is TGTGCCAGCAGTCCGGGACAGGGGAACTCACCCCTCCACTTT. Protein: CASSPGQGNSPLHF. The chain recombines TRBV2 with TRBJ1-6, with TRBD1 matching over 10 bases. The CDR3 sequence is 14 residues long. Germline CDR1 reads SNHLY; CDR2 reads FYNNEI. The V gene end was trimmed by 5 bases and the J gene end by 10 bases; junction bases not matched to a gene: 5.

The gene calls are TRBV5-6 and TRBJ1-5; D gene ambiguous. This CDR3 contains 15 residues. The germline CDR1 and CDR2 sequences are SGHDT and YYEEEE. Trimming took 2 bases from V and 6 from J, leaving 15 bases between them. CDR3 sequence: CASSFSHGGGQPQHF. As DNA, the CDR3 is TGTGCCAGCAGCTTCTCCCACGGCGGAGGTCAGCCCCAGCATTTT.

This chain uses TRBV6-5 with TRBJ2-7, with a tentative D call TRBD2 (5 bases). The germline V gene has CDR1 MNHEY and CDR2 SVGAGI. The CDR3 runs 14 residues. Between the trimmed V and J ends, which lost 10 bases and 1 base, there was a span of 17 bases. This chain's CDR3 is CATQRQKLSYEQYF. The CDR3 DNA reads TGTGCCACCCAGCGGCAGAAACTTTCCTACGAGCAGTACTTC.

This clone came up once. V and J are TRBV5-1 and TRBJ2-1; D might be TRBD2 (5 bases). The V end was cut by 4 bases, the J end by 4 bases, with 12 bases between. Germline-derived CDR1 and CDR2 are SGHRS and YFSETQ. This CDR3 has 14 amino acids. CDR3 in amino acids: CASSHDRDYNEQFF. The CDR3 DNA follows: TGCGCCAGCAGCCACGACCGGGATTACAATGAGCAGTTCTTC. Based on the CDR3 plus reference TRBV5-1 and TRBJ2-1, the full variable domain is KAGVTQTPRYLIKTRGQQVTLSCSPISGHRSVSWYQQTPGQGLQFLFEYFSETQRNKGNFPGRFSGRQFSNSRSEMNVSTLELGDSALYLCASSHDRDYNEQFFGPGTRLTVL.

This clone was detected only once. V gene TRBV5-4 combines with J gene TRBJ1-1; TRBD1 matches at 11 bases. Germline values: CDR1 SGHNT, CDR2 YYREEE (reference sequence). The CDR3 extends over 14 amino acids. J lost 4 bases, V lost 4 bases, and 3 bases had no gene match. As DNA, the CDR3 is TGTGCCAGCAGCGGGACAGGGGGAAGCACTGAAGCTTTCTTT. Amino acids: CASSGTGGSTEAFF. Using reference TRBV5-4 and TRBJ1-1 for the parts outside the CDR3, the full variable domain is ETGVTQSPTHLIKTRGQQVTLRCSSQSGHNTVSWYQQALGQGPQFIFQYYREEENGRGNFPPRFSGLQFPNYSSELNVNALELDDSALYLCASSGTGGSTEAFFGQGTRLTVV.

This clone was detected once. The chain is built from TRBV6-5 and TRBJ1-4; 7 nucleotides line up with TRBD1. In germline, CDR1 is MNHEY, CDR2 SVGAGI. The CDR3 has 15 residues. The V gene end was trimmed by 6 bases and the J gene end by 7 bases; junction bases not matched to a gene: 11. The CDR3 loop reads CASRIYRGGSEKLFF. The CDR3 coding sequence is TGTGCCAGCAGAATATACAGGGGCGGAAGTGAAAAACTGTTTTTT.